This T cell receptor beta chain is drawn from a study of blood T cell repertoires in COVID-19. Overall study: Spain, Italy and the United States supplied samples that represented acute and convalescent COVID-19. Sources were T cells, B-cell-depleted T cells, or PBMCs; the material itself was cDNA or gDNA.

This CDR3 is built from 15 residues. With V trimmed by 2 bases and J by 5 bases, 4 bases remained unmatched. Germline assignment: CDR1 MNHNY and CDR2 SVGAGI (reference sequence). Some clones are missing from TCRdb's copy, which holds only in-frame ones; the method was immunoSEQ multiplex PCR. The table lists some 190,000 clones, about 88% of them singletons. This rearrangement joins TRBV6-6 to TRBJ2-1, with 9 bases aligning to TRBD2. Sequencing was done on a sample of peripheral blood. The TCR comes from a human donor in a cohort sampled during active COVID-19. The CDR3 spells CASSYVSGGHNEQFF. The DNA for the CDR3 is TGTGCCAGCAGTTACGTGAGCGGGGGGCACAATGAGCAGTTCTTC.